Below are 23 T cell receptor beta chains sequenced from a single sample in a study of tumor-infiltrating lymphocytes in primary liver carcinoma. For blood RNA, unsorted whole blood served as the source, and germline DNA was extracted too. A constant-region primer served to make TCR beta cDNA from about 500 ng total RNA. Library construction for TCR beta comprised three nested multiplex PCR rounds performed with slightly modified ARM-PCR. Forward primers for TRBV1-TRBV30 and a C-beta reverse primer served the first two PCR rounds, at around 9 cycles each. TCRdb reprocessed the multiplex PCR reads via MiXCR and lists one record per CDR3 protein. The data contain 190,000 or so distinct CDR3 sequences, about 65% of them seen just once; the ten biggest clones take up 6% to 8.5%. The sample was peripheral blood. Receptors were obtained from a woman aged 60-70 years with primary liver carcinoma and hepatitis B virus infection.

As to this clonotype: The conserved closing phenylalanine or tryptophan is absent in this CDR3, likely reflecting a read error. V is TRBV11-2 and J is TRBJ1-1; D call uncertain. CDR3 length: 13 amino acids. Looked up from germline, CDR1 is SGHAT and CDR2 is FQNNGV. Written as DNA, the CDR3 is TGTGCTAGCAGCAGAGGTCGGCGGCCTGAAGCTTTCTTA. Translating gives CASSRGRRPEAFL.

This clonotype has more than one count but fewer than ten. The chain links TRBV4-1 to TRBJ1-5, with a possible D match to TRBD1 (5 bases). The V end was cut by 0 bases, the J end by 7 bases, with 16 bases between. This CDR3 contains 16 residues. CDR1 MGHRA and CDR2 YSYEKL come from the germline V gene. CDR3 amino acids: CASSQDAGERGQPQHF. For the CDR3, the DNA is TGCGCCAGCAGCCAAGATGCGGGGGAGAGAGGGCAGCCCCAGCATTTT.

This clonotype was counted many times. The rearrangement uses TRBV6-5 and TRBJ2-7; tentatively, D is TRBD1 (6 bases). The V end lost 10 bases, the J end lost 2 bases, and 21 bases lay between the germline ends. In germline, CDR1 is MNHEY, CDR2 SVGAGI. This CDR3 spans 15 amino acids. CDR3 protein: CATRIFRDIPYEQYF. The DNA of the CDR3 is TGTGCCACCCGTATCTTCCGGGACATCCCCTACGAGCAGTACTTC.

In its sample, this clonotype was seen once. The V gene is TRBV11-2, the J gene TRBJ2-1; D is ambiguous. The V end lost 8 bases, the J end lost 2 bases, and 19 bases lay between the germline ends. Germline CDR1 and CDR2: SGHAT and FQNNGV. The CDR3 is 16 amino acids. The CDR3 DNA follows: TGTGCCAGCGACTTTGAAATGGGAATGCCCTACAATGAGCAGTTCTTC. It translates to CASDFEMGMPYNEQFF. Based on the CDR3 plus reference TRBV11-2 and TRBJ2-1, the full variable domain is EAGVAQSPRYKIIEKRQSVAFWCNPISGHATLYWYQQILGQGPKLLIQFQNNGVVDDSQLPKDRFSAERLKGVDSTLKIQPAKLEDSAVYLCASDFEMGMPYNEQFFGPGTRLTVL.

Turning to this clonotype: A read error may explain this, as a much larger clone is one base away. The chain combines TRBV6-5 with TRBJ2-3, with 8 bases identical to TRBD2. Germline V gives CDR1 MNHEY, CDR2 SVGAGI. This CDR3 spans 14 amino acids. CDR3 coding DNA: TGTGTCAGCAGCCCGGGACTAGGGGGTAATACGCAGTATTTT. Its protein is CVSSPGLGGNTQYF.

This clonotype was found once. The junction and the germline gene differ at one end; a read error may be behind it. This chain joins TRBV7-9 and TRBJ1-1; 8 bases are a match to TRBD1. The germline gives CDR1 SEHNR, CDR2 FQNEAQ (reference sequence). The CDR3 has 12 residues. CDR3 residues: CASSQGALETFF. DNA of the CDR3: TGTGCCAGCAGCCAGGGGGCCCTTGAAACTTTCTTT.

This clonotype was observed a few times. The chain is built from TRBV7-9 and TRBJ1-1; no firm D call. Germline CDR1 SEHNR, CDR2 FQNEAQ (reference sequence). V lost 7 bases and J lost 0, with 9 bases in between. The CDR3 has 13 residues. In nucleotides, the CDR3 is TGTGCCAGCAAGAGGGAAATGAACACTGAAGCTTTCTTT. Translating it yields CASKREMNTEAFF. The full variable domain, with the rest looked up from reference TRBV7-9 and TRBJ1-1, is DTGVSQNPRHKITKRGQNVTFRCDPISEHNRLYWYRQTLGQGPEFLTYFQNEAQLEKSRLLSDRFSAERPKGSFSTLEIQRTEQGDSAMYLCASKREMNTEAFFGQGTRLTVV.

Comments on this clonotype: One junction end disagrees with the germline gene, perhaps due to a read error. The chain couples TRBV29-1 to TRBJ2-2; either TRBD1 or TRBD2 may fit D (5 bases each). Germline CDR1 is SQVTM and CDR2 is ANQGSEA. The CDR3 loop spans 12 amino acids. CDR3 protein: CSTPEHTRELLF. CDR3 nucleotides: TGCAGCACACCAGAACACACCAGGGAGCTGCTTTTT.

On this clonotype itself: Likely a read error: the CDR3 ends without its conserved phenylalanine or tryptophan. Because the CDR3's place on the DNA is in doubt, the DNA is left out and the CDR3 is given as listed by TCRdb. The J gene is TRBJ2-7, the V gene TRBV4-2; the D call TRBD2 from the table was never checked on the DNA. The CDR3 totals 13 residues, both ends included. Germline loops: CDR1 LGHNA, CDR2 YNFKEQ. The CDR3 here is CAISQDSGSGEYL.

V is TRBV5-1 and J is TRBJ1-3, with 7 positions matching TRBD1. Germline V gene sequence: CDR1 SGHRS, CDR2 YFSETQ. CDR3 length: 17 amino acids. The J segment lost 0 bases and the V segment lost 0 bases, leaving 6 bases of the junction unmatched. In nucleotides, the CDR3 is TGCGCCAGCAGCTTGGGACAGGGTTCAAGCTCTGGAAACACCATATATTTT. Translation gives CASSLGQGSSSGNTIYF. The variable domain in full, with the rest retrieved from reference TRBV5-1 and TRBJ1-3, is KAGVTQTPRYLIKTRGQQVTLSCSPISGHRSVSWYQQTPGQGLQFLFEYFSETQRNKGNFPGRFSGRQFSNSRSEMNVSTLELGDSALYLCASSLGQGSSSGNTIYFGEGSWLTVV.

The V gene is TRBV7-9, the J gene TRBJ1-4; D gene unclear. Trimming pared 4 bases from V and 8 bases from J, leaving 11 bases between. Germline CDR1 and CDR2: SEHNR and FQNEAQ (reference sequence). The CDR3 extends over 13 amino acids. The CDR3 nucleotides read TGTGCCAGCAGCTCGGGGTTCAGAGAAAAACTGTTTTTT. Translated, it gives CASSSGFREKLFF.

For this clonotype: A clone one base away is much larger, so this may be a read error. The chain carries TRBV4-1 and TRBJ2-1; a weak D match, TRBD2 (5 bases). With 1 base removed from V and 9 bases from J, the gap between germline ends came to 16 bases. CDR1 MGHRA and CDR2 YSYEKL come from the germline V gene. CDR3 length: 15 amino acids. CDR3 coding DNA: TGCGCCAGCAGCCAAGCGAAGGTGTTAGCGTCTGAGCAGTTCTTC. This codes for CASSQAKVLASEQFF.

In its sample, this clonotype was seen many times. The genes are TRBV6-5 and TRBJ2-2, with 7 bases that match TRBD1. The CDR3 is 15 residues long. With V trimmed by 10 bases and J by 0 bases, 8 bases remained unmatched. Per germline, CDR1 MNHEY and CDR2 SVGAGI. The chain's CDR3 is CATQGYGPNTGELFF. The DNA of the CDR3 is TGTGCCACACAGGGGTATGGCCCGAACACCGGGGAGCTGTTTTTT.

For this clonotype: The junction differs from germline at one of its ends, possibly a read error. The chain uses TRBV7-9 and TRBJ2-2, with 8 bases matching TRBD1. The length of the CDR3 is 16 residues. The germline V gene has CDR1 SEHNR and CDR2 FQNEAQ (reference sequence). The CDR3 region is CASSLVLDRVTEELFF. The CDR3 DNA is TGTGCCAGCAGCTTAGTTTTGGACAGGGTCACCGAGGAGCTGTTTTTT. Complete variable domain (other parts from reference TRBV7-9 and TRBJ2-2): DTGVSQNPRHKITKRGQNVTFRCDPISEHNRLYWYRQTLGQGPEFLTYFQNEAQLEKSRLLSDRFSAERPKGSFSTLEIQRTEQGDSAMYLCASSLVLDRVTEELFFGEGSRLTVL.

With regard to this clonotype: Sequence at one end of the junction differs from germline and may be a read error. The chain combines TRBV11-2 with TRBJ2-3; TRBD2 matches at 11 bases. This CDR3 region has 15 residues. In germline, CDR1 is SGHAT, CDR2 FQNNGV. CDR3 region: CASNPGLAGPYTQYF. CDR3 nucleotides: TGTGCCAGCAACCCTGGACTAGCGGGCCCATATACGCAGTACTTT.

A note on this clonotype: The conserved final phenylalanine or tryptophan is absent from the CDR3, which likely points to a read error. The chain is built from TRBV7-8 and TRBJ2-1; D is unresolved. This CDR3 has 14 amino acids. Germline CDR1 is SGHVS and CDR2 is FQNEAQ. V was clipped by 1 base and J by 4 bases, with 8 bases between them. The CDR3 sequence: CASSLEGSYNEQFL. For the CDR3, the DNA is TGTGCCAGCAGCTTAGAGGGCTCATACAATGAGCAGTTCCTC.

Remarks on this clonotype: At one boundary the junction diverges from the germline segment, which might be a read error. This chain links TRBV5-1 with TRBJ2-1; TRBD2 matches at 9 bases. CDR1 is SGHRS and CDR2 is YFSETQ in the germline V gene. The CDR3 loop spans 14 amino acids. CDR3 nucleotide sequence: TGCGTCAGCGGACGGACTAGCGTATACAATGAGCAGTTCTTC. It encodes CVSGRTSVYNEQFF.

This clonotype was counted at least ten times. The CDR3 spells CASTLSGRDSPLHF. CDR3 sequence (DNA): TGTGCCAGCACCTTGTCGGGGCGGGATTCACCCCTCCACTTT. This rearrangement joins TRBV12-3 or TRBV12-4 to TRBJ1-6; the D gene is possibly TRBD1 (5 bases). The CDR3 has 14 residues. V dropped 7 bases and J dropped 8 bases, with 15 bases sitting between them.

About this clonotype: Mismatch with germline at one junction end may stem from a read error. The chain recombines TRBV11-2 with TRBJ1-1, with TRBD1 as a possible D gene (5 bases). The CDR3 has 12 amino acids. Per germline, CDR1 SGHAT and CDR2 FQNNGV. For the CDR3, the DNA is TGTGCCAGCAGCTCCACAAGGGGCAGAGCTCTCTTT. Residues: CASSSTRGRALF.

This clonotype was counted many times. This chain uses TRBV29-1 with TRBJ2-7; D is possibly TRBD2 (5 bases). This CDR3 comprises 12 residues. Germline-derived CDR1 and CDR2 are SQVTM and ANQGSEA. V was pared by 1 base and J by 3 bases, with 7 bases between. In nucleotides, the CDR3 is TGCAGCGTTGAAGCCCGGGGCTACGAGCAGTACTTC. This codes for CSVEARGYEQYF.

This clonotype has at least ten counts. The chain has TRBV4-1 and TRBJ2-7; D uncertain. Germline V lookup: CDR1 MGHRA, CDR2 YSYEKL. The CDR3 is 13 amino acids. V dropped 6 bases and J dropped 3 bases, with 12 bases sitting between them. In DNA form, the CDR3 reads TGCGCCAGCAGGGGGAACGGCCGCTACGAGCAGTACTTC. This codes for CASRGNGRYEQYF.

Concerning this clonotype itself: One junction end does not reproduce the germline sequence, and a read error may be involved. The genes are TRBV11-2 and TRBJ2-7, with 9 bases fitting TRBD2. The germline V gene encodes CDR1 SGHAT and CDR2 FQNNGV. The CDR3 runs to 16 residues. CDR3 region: CASGVVAGEGSYEQYF. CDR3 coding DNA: TGTGCCAGCGGCGTAGTAGCGGGAGAAGGTTCCTACGAGCAATACTTC.

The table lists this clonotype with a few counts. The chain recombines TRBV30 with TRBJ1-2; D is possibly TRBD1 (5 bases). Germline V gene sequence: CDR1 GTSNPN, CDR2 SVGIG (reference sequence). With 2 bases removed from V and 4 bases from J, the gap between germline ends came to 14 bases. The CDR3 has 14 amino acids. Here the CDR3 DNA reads TGTGCCTGGAGTAGGCGGTCCAGGGCCTATGGCTACACCTTC. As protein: CAWSRRSRAYGYTF.